This T cell receptor beta chain was retrieved from a study of CD8 T cells in ankylosing spondylitis. This clonotype has only a few counts. Its antigen is currently unknown. This CDR3 contains 16 residues. V gave up 0 bases and J gave up 4 bases; unmatched junction bases: 5. The germline V gene has CDR1 SGHRS and CDR2 YFSETQ. For TCR beta, libraries came from quantitative 5'-RACE with molecular barcodes. TCRdb re-derived calls from the 5' RACE reads in MiXCR, one entry per CDR3 protein. Here the sample spans 150,000 or so distinct CDR3 sequences, 30% to 35% being singletons. Overall study findings and caveats: Several highly homologous variants formed a TCR beta motif that appeared characteristic of ankylosing spondylitis blood. Some motif variants had been reported before (in reactive arthritis synovial fluid and blood). Disease-linked clones reportedly showed significant enrichment in matched ankylosing spondylitis synovial fluid.

Sequenced sample: synovial fluid, either unsorted or a sorted T cell fraction (not recorded which). The source of this sequence is a male donor with ankylosing spondylitis. The V call is TRBV5-1, the J call TRBJ2-2; 8 nucleotides agree with TRBD2. In nucleotides, the CDR3 is TGCGCCAGCAGCTTGGAATTAGCGGGGCTCACCGGGGAGCTGTTTTTT. Protein sequence: CASSLELAGLTGELFF.